The clone carrying this T cell receptor (beta chain) was seen at least ten times. The target antigen is unknown. Unique molecular identifiers were incorporated into the prepared TCRbeta library. TCRdb reprocessed the PCR reads with MiXCR, giving one entry per CDR3 protein. The sample consists of around 190,000 distinct CDR3 sequences, approximately 7% of them appearing once. These data are taken from a study of T-cell reconstitution after alpha-beta-depleted transplantation in children. Points from the study as a whole: After one year, T-cell counts and TCRbeta diversity mostly came from new T cells.

V trimming: 6 bases; J trimming: 0 bases; junction bases outside the gene matches: 9. The CDR3 covers 15 residues. Germline V gives CDR1 SQVTM, CDR2 ANQGSEA. The chain joins TRBV29-1 to TRBJ2-7; 9 bases match TRBD2. This TCR derives from a boy aged 2 to 9 with acute lymphoblastic leukemia, due to receive a stem cell transplant. The sequencing used PBMCs, collected before TCRalphabeta/CD19-depleted stem cell transplant. The CDR3 reads CSVRTSAALSYEQYF. For the CDR3, the DNA is TGCAGCGTGAGGACTAGCGCAGCCCTCTCCTACGAGCAGTACTTC.